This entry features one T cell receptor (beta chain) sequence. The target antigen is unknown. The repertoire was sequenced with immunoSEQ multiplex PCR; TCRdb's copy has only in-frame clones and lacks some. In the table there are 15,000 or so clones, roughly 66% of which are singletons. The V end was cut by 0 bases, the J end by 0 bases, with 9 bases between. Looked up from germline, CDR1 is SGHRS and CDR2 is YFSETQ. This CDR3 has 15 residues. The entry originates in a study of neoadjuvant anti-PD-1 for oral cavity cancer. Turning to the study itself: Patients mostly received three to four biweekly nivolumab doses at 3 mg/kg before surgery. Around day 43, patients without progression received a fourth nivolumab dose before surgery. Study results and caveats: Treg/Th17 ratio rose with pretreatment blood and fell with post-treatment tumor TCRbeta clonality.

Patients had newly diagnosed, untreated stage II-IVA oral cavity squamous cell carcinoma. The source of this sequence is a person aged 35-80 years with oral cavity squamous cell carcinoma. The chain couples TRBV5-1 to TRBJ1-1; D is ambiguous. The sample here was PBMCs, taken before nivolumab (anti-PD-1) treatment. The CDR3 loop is CASSLGDAVNTEAFF. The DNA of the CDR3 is TGCGCCAGCAGCTTGGGAGACGCCGTGAACACTGAAGCTTTCTTT.